The 2 T cell receptor beta chains below come from one sample, sequenced in a study of blood T cell repertoires in COVID-19. The data were produced by immunoSEQ multiplex PCR, yet TCRdb's version contains in-frame clones alone and is incomplete. The sample carries 200,000 to 250,000 clones, about 85% recorded once. The source material was peripheral blood. The origin of the receptors is a man aged 35-49 years with acute or convalescent COVID-19.

The chain is built from TRBV4-2 and TRBJ1-6; no clear D. There are 16 residues in the CDR3. The V gene's germline CDR1 is LGHNA and CDR2 YNFKEQ. V lost 3 bases and J lost 1, with 10 bases in between. The CDR3: CASSHVEISYNSPLHF. The CDR3 nucleotides are TGTGCCAGCAGCCATGTGGAGATTTCCTATAATTCACCCCTCCACTTT.

J is TRBJ2-1 and V is TRBV2, with 11 bases matching TRBD2. Losses at the gene ends were 5 bases for V and 6 bases for J; bases not matched to a gene: 6. The CDR3 is 15 residues long. CDR1 is SNHLY and CDR2 is FYNNEI in the germline V gene. CDR3 region: CASSFGLAGLNEQFF. The CDR3 DNA reads as TGTGCCAGCAGTTTTGGACTAGCGGGCCTCAATGAGCAGTTCTTC.